This TCR beta chain was observed in a study of T-cell reconstitution after alpha-beta-depleted transplantation in children. This clonotype was seen only a few times. TCRbeta library preparation incorporated unique molecular identifiers. TCRdb re-called the PCR reads through MiXCR, storing one row per CDR3 protein. This sample carries some 550,000 distinct CDR3 sequences, approximately 20% of them seen once, and the ten largest clones take approximately 3%. The TCR was taken from a human donor who donated a stem cell graft to a child with acute lymphoblastic leukemia. Source: PBMCs from the stem cell graft donor, taken from the stem cell graft.

CDR3 loop: CATSDLDSNQPQHF. The CDR3 coding sequence is TGTGCCACCAGTGATTTGGACAGTAATCAGCCCCAGCATTTT. This chain uses TRBV24-1 with TRBJ1-5, with D perhaps TRBD1 (5 bases). V shed 0 bases and J shed 4 bases, with 6 bases lying between them. This CDR3 has 14 residues. In germline, CDR1 is KGHDR, CDR2 SFDVKD.